A selection of T cell receptor beta chains follows, all from one sample in a study of Ad26.COV2.S vaccination and SARS-CoV-2 variants. Assay: immunoSEQ multiplex PCR; the TCRdb copy retains only in-frame clones and omits some. This table holds 410,000 or so clones, around 90% found once. This specimen consisted of peripheral blood, obtained in a trial of Ad26.COV2.S vaccine versus placebo. Receptors originate from a person between 18 and 59 years old who received the Ad26.COV2.S COVID-19 vaccine or a placebo. The CDR3 runs from the conserved cysteine through the conserved F or W. The order of the fields is V gene, clone size, D gene, J gene, CDR3 DNA, CDR3 protein. A D gene is named only where the DNA matches it firmly. Some rows mark clone size as missing; the rest say once, few, many or name a class of expanded clone.

v_gene: TRBV4-3; abundance: .; d_gene: TRBD1; j_gene: TRBJ2-7; CDR3nt: TGCGCCAGCAGCCAAGATTACAGGGGCTACGAGCAGTACTTC; CDR3aa: CASSQDYRGYEQYF
v_gene: TRBV6-2/TRBV6-3; abundance: .; d_gene: TRBD1; j_gene: TRBJ1-1; CDR3nt: TGTGCCAGCAGTTATCATCCTTACAGGGGAATGCAGCATACTGAAGCTTTCTTT; CDR3aa: CASSYHPYRGMQHTEAFF
v_gene: TRBV7-6; abundance: .; d_gene: TRBD2; j_gene: TRBJ2-3; CDR3nt: TGTGCCAGCAGCTCACTAGCGGGAGATCGGACAGATACGCAGTATTTT; CDR3aa: CASSSLAGDRTDTQYF
v_gene: TRBV21-1; abundance: .; d_gene: .; j_gene: TRBJ2-5; CDR3nt: TGTGCCAGCACCACGGGGTCGCTAGGGTTGGTGGTCGAGACCCAGTACTTC; CDR3aa: CASTTGSLGLVVETQYF
v_gene: TRBV9; abundance: once; d_gene: TRBD2; j_gene: TRBJ2-7; CDR3nt: TGTGCCAGCAGCTGTAGGGAGCGGGAACGGAGCGAGCAGTACTTC; CDR3aa: CASSCRERERSEQYF
v_gene: TRBV5-4; abundance: .; d_gene: .; j_gene: TRBJ1-1; CDR3nt: TGTGCCAGCAGCGACGTCGGGACACTAAACACTGAAGCTTTCTTT; CDR3aa: CASSDVGTLNTEAFF
v_gene: TRBV20-1; abundance: .; d_gene: TRBD1; j_gene: TRBJ1-6; CDR3nt: TGCAGTGCTAGTCGCCTATCCGGGACAGGGAATTCACCCCTCCACTTT; CDR3aa: CSASRLSGTGNSPLHF
v_gene: TRBV9; abundance: .; d_gene: TRBD2; j_gene: TRBJ2-2; CDR3nt: TGTGCCAGCAGCGAGCGTGGGGCTAGCGGATACACCGGGGAGCTGTTTTTT; CDR3aa: CASSERGASGYTGELFF
v_gene: TRBV7-9; abundance: .; d_gene: .; j_gene: TRBJ1-1; CDR3nt: TGTGCCAGCAGCTTAGAAGTTGCTTTCTTT; CDR3aa: CASSLEVAFF
v_gene: TRBV25-1; abundance: .; d_gene: .; j_gene: TRBJ2-3; CDR3nt: TGTGCCAGCAGTGAACACAAGACAGATACGCAGTATTTT; CDR3aa: CASSEHKTDTQYF
v_gene: TRBV30; abundance: .; d_gene: .; j_gene: TRBJ1-5; CDR3nt: TGTGCCTGGAGTGTAAGGTCGAATCAGCCCCAGCATTTT; CDR3aa: CAWSVRSNQPQHF
v_gene: TRBV4-1; abundance: .; d_gene: TRBD1; j_gene: TRBJ1-3; CDR3nt: TGCGCCAGCAGACCTATGACAGGGTCCTATGGAAACACCATATATTTT; CDR3aa: CASRPMTGSYGNTIYF
v_gene: TRBV14; abundance: once; d_gene: .; j_gene: TRBJ2-3; CDR3nt: TGTGCCAGCAGCCAAGTTGGCGGGATACGGGCAGATACGCAGTATTTT; CDR3aa: CASSQVGGIRADTQYF
v_gene: TRBV24-1; abundance: .; d_gene: TRBD2; j_gene: TRBJ2-2; CDR3nt: TGTGCCACCAGTGACCCACTAGCGGGACACACCGGGGAGCTGTTTTTT; CDR3aa: CATSDPLAGHTGELFF
v_gene: TRBV5-8; abundance: .; d_gene: TRBD1; j_gene: TRBJ2-7; CDR3nt: TGTGCCAGCCCGTCCCGGGACAGGGGTTGGGACGAGCAGTACTTC; CDR3aa: CASPSRDRGWDEQYF
v_gene: TRBV7-3; abundance: .; d_gene: .; j_gene: TRBJ2-2; CDR3nt: TGTGCCAGCAGCTTGTATAGCGGGAACACCGGGGAGCTGTTTTTT; CDR3aa: CASSLYSGNTGELFF
v_gene: TRBV27; abundance: .; d_gene: .; j_gene: TRBJ2-1; CDR3nt: TGTGCCAGCAGTTTAGGGGCGGATGAGCAGTTCTTC; CDR3aa: CASSLGADEQFF
v_gene: TRBV20-1; abundance: .; d_gene: .; j_gene: TRBJ2-3; CDR3nt: TGCAGTGCTAGTTCGGCGAGCACAGATACGCAGTATTTT; CDR3aa: CSASSASTDTQYF
v_gene: TRBV28; abundance: .; d_gene: TRBD2; j_gene: TRBJ2-3; CDR3nt: TGTGCCAGCAGAACCCACCTAGCGGGAGGAGTAGGAGATACGCAGTATTTT; CDR3aa: CASRTHLAGGVGDTQYF
v_gene: TRBV5-1; abundance: .; d_gene: .; j_gene: TRBJ2-3; CDR3nt: TGCGCCAGCAGCTTGGCCCCGGAGACAGATACGCAGTATTTT; CDR3aa: CASSLAPETDTQYF
v_gene: TRBV5-5; abundance: .; d_gene: .; j_gene: TRBJ2-3; CDR3nt: TGTGCCAGCAGCCCCACCGCCCAGGGGTTCAACACAGATACGCAGTATTTT; CDR3aa: CASSPTAQGFNTDTQYF
v_gene: TRBV24-1; abundance: .; d_gene: .; j_gene: TRBJ2-1; CDR3nt: TGTGCCACCAGTGATCCCGGGACGGCAGACAATGAGCAGTTCTTC; CDR3aa: CATSDPGTADNEQFF
v_gene: TRBV5-1; abundance: .; d_gene: TRBD1; j_gene: TRBJ1-1; CDR3nt: TGCGCCAGCAGCTTGGGGGACAGGGTCGGCACTGAAGCTTTCTTT; CDR3aa: CASSLGDRVGTEAFF